The next 28 T cell receptor beta chains were all read from a single sample in a study of cytomegalovirus exposure and HLA in healthy donors. The PCR ran on 60 Vbeta and 13 Jbeta primers. Only in-frame clones appear in the TCRdb table, and some are missing; sequencing was by immunoSEQ multiplex PCR. This table has about 210,000 clones, 87% appearing once. The sample comprised PBMCs. The receptor source for this set is a boy aged 2 to 10 in good health and CMV-seronegative.

J is TRBJ2-1 and V is TRBV7-9, with 9 positions matching TRBD1. V dropped 5 bases and J dropped 8; count of bases not matched to a gene: 7. The CDR3 spans 14 residues. Per the germline V gene, CDR1 is SEHNR and CDR2 is FQNEAQ (reference sequence). CDR3 sequence: CASSGRDRVHEQFF. CDR3 sequence (DNA): TGTGCCAGCAGCGGCCGGGACAGGGTACATGAGCAGTTCTTC.

The chain uses TRBV27 and TRBJ1-2; TRBD1 matches 7 bases. J was trimmed by 7 bases and V by 5 bases; bases with no gene match: 13. The CDR3 has 15 residues. Looked up from germline, CDR1 is MNHEY and CDR2 is SMNVEV (reference sequence). The CDR3 is CASSPTGPGVSGYTF. The DNA of the CDR3 is TGTGCCAGCAGTCCGACAGGGCCAGGGGTTAGTGGCTACACCTTC.

The chain links TRBV28 to TRBJ2-7, with TRBD2 identical over 10 bases. The CDR3 is 16 residues long. Per the germline V gene, CDR1 is MDHEN and CDR2 is SYDVKM. With 5 bases clipped from V and 4 bases from J, the junction kept 11 bases outside the gene matches. CDR3 residues: CASSEQGTSVRYEQYF. The CDR3 DNA sequence: TGTGCCAGCAGTGAACAGGGGACTAGCGTGCGGTACGAGCAGTACTTC.

Written as DNA, the CDR3 is TGTGCCAGCAGCTACCGGGCCCAGGGTGCTAACTATGGCTACACCTTC. This encodes CASSYRAQGANYGYTF. This chain connects TRBV7-2 to TRBJ1-2; tentative D call: TRBD1 (5 bases). This CDR3 contains 16 residues. The V gene lost 4 bases and the J gene lost 0 bases, with 15 bases spanning the gap. Germline lookup yields CDR1 SGHTA and CDR2 FQGNSA.

The chain joins TRBV19 to TRBJ2-7; 11 bases are shared with TRBD1. The CDR3 loop spans 15 amino acids. The V and J ends lost 7 bases and 2 bases, in that order; junction bases with no gene match: 7. CDR1 and CDR2 from the germline V gene are LNHDA and SQIVND (reference sequence). Here the CDR3 reads CASKVGTGGPYEQYF. The CDR3 nucleotides are TGTGCCAGTAAAGTGGGGACAGGGGGACCCTACGAGCAGTACTTC.

The chain has TRBV29-1 and TRBJ1-2; D is ambiguous. CDR3 size: 16 residues. The germline V and J ends were trimmed by 3 bases and 6 bases, with 23 bases remaining between them. CDR1 and CDR2 from the germline V gene are SQVTM and ANQGSEA. CDR3 protein: CSVEFWPKSGVNGYTF. The CDR3 nucleotides read TGCAGCGTTGAGTTCTGGCCAAAGTCCGGGGTTAATGGCTACACCTTC.

The J gene is TRBJ1-6, the V gene TRBV4-1, with TRBD1 matching 7 bases. This CDR3 has 15 residues. V lost 3 bases and J lost 9; bases outside the gene matches: 8. Germline values: CDR1 MGHRA, CDR2 YSYEKL. In nucleotides, the CDR3 is TGCGCCAGCAGCCACGAAGACAGGGCAATTTCACCCCTCCACTTT. It encodes CASSHEDRAISPLHF.

This clone is a singleton in its sample. V and J are TRBV11-3 and TRBJ2-3, with 12 positions matching TRBD2. CDR3 length: 14 amino acids. The germline V gene encodes CDR1 SGHNT and CDR2 YENEEA. V lost 2 bases to trimming and J lost 8 bases; unmatched junction nucleotides: 2. The CDR3 here is CASSLTGLAGTQYF. The CDR3 region has the DNA TGTGCCAGCAGCTTAACGGGACTAGCGGGTACGCAGTATTTT.

This clone came up a few times. V is TRBV6-4 and J is TRBJ1-2, with D possibly TRBD1 on 6 matching bases. With 3 bases removed from V and 7 bases from J, the gap between germline ends came to 15 bases. The V gene's germline CDR1 is MRHNA and CDR2 SNTAGT. The CDR3 runs 14 residues. CDR3 residues: CASSEAGEGSGYTF. For the CDR3, the DNA is TGTGCCAGCAGTGAGGCAGGGGAAGGTAGTGGCTACACCTTC.

This clone turned up a few times. The DNA for the CDR3 is TGCGCCAGCAGCTTGGCCGTCGGGTCTGGGGCCAACGTCCTGACTTTC. Protein product: CASSLAVGSGANVLTF. The chain recombines TRBV5-1 with TRBJ2-6; D remains ambiguous. With 0 bases removed from V and 1 base from J, the gap between germline ends came to 8 bases. CDR3 size: 16 residues. Germline loops: CDR1 SGHRS, CDR2 YFSETQ.

This sequence joins TRBV14 and TRBJ2-3, with a tentative D call TRBD2 (6 bases). Between the trimmed V and J ends, which lost 2 bases and 5 bases, there was a span of 20 bases. The CDR3 extends over 17 amino acids. Germline CDR1 reads SGHDN; CDR2 reads FVKESK. The CDR3 reads CASSQIRDGGTRDTQYF. Here the CDR3 DNA reads TGTGCCAGCAGCCAAATCCGGGATGGCGGGACCAGAGATACGCAGTATTTT.

The chain has TRBV30 and TRBJ2-7, with 12 bases fitting TRBD2. The CDR3 is made up of 17 amino acids. Germline assignment: CDR1 GTSNPN and CDR2 SVGIG (reference sequence). V lost 2 bases and J lost 7; bases outside the gene matches: 15. The CDR3 spells CAWSTPSRLAGVGEQYF. The CDR3 DNA is TGTGCCTGGAGTACCCCCTCCAGACTAGCGGGGGTCGGGGAGCAGTACTTC.

The chain carries TRBV2 and TRBJ1-5; possibly TRBD1 for D (6 bases). The germline CDR1 and CDR2 sequences are SNHLY and FYNNEI. Trimming stripped 6 bases from V and 5 bases from J, with 20 bases between. This CDR3 has 16 residues. CDR3 protein: CASRRTDSRFHQPQHF. CDR3 nucleotides: TGTGCCAGCAGACGAACGGACAGCCGATTCCATCAGCCCCAGCATTTT.

This rearrangement joins TRBV6-4 to TRBJ1-2; D not resolved. V was trimmed by 3 bases and J by 4 bases, leaving 12 bases between them. Per germline, CDR1 MRHNA and CDR2 SNTAGT. The CDR3 has 14 residues. The CDR3 nucleotides are TGTGCCAGCAGTGAATACGAGAACGGCTATGGCTACACCTTC. Its translation: CASSEYENGYGYTF.

The chain employs TRBV6-5 and TRBJ2-7; the D gene is possibly TRBD1 (6 bases). Germline lookup yields CDR1 MNHEY and CDR2 SVGAGI. Trimming stripped 8 bases from V and 3 bases from J, with 8 bases between. This CDR3 is built from 11 residues. The CDR3 bases are TGTGCCAGCCGGGACATCTACGAGCAGTACTTC. Amino acid sequence: CASRDIYEQYF.

This chain connects TRBV19 to TRBJ1-1; no clear D gene. Germline V CDR1 and CDR2: LNHDA, SQIVND (reference sequence). The CDR3 totals 13 residues. V was clipped by 6 bases and J by 2 bases, with 10 bases between them. DNA of the CDR3: TGTGCCAGTAGCAGGAACGGAAACACTGAAGCTTTCTTT. It yields the protein CASSRNGNTEAFF.

V gene TRBV28 combines with J gene TRBJ2-7, with a possible D match to TRBD1 (6 bases). This CDR3 has 15 residues. Germline CDR1 and CDR2: MDHEN and SYDVKM. V was clipped by 3 bases and J by 0 bases, with 12 bases between them. DNA for the CDR3: TGTGCCAGCAGTTTTTACAAACAGGGCTCCTACGAGCAGTACTTC. Translated: CASSFYKQGSYEQYF. Looking up the rest from reference TRBV28 and TRBJ2-7 gives the full variable domain: DVKVTQSSRYLVKRTGEKVFLECVQDMDHENMFWYRQDPGLGLRLIYFSYDVKMKEKGDIPEGYSVSREKKERFSLILESASTNQTSMYLCASSFYKQGSYEQYFGPGTRLTVT.

The V gene is TRBV11-2, the J gene TRBJ2-4, with 7 nucleotides matching TRBD2. Germline V lookup: CDR1 SGHAT, CDR2 FQNNGV. V was pared by 2 bases and J by 7 bases, with 8 bases of the junction left unmatched. CDR3 length: 15 residues. The CDR3 bases are TGTGCCAGCAGCTTATTCGGGCCCGGGGGGAACATTCAGTACTTC. Translation gives CASSLFGPGGNIQYF.

The J gene is TRBJ2-1, the V gene TRBV27, with D perhaps matching TRBD1 (6 bases). Trimming left V 6 bases short and J 5 bases short, with 20 bases between. Germline V lookup: CDR1 MNHEY, CDR2 SMNVEV (reference sequence). This CDR3 region has 16 residues. DNA of the CDR3: TGTGCCAGCAGCCACGCAGGGGTCGAGGGGCACAATGAGCAGTTCTTC. Translated, it gives CASSHAGVEGHNEQFF.

The V call is TRBV6-6, the J call TRBJ1-2, with no clear D. V lost 0 bases to trimming and J lost 5 bases, with 4 bases between them. The CDR3 has 12 residues. Per the germline V gene, CDR1 is MNHNY and CDR2 is SVGAGI (reference sequence). The CDR3 sequence: CASSYSEYGYTF. CDR3 bases: TGTGCCAGCAGTTACTCGGAGTATGGCTACACCTTC.

The V call is TRBV23-1, the J call TRBJ2-5; D is possibly TRBD1 (5 bases). TRBV23-1 is an ORF for which the function is uncertain. V shed 6 bases and J shed 5 bases, with 16 bases lying between them. CDR3 length: 14 amino acids. For the CDR3, the DNA is TGCGCCAGCAGGGGGCCCAGGGCCCTGGAGACCCAGTACTTC. Translated, it gives CASRGPRALETQYF.

This CDR3 reads CASSHEGNGVWQETQYF. The CDR3 DNA reads as TGCGCCAGCAGCCACGAGGGTAATGGGGTGTGGCAAGAGACCCAGTACTTC. The chain links TRBV4-1 to TRBJ2-5; D possibly corresponds to TRBD2 (5 bases). CDR3 length: 17 residues. Trimming cost V 3 bases and J 2 bases, with 19 bases left between them. CDR1 and CDR2 (germline): MGHRA, YSYEKL.

This chain connects TRBV19 to TRBJ1-1, with a tentative D call TRBD1 (6 bases). V shed 5 bases and J shed 6 bases, with 10 bases lying between them. Germline V gene data show CDR1 as LNHDA and CDR2 as SQIVND (reference sequence). The CDR3 has 12 amino acids. CDR3 loop: CASSPQGAEAFF. The CDR3 nucleotides read TGTGCCAGTAGTCCACAGGGCGCTGAAGCTTTCTTT.

This chain uses TRBV27 with TRBJ1-2; TRBD1 matches at 7 bases. The CDR3 loop spans 15 amino acids. Germline lookup yields CDR1 MNHEY and CDR2 SMNVEV (reference sequence). After removal of 1 base from V and 5 bases from J, the junction contained 7 bases not matched to a gene. The CDR3 region is CASSLFGTVQYGYTF. CDR3 coding DNA: TGTGCCAGCAGTTTATTCGGGACAGTGCAGTATGGCTACACCTTC.

The chain uses TRBV28 and TRBJ1-1, with no clear D. Germline CDR1 and CDR2: MDHEN and SYDVKM. The CDR3 consists of 15 residues. V was clipped by 5 bases and J by 6 bases, with 19 bases between them. The CDR3 loop is CASSLFSAGVAEAFF. The CDR3 DNA follows: TGTGCCAGCAGTCTCTTTTCGGCCGGGGTCGCTGAAGCTTTCTTT.

The chain recombines TRBV5-8 with TRBJ1-4; the D gene is possibly TRBD1 (5 bases). Between the trimmed V and J ends, which lost 4 bases and 0 bases, there was a span of 13 bases. This CDR3 is built from 16 residues. Germline CDR1 is SGHTS and CDR2 is YDEGEE. DNA for the CDR3: TGTGCCAGCAGCCGTGGGACTCTGGCAACTAATGAAAAACTGTTTTTT. This sequence encodes CASSRGTLATNEKLFF.

J is TRBJ2-7 and V is TRBV9; 12 nucleotides line up with TRBD2. Trimming removed 4 bases from V and 4 bases from J; junction bases left unmatched: 27. The CDR3 loop spans 22 amino acids. Per the germline V gene, CDR1 is SGDLS and CDR2 is YYNGEE. CDR3 coding DNA: TGTGCCAGCAGCAAGGATAACAGGGATCGCCTTGGACTAGCGGGGTCGTGGTACGAGCAGTACTTC. It codes for CASSKDNRDRLGLAGSWYEQYF. The whole variable domain, remainder taken from reference TRBV9 and TRBJ2-7, is DSGVTQTPKHLITATGQRVTLRCSPRSGDLSVYWYQQSLDQGLQFLIQYYNGEERAKGNILERFSAQQFPDLHSELNLSSLELGDSALYFCASSKDNRDRLGLAGSWYEQYFGPGTRLTVT.

The chain has TRBV6-6 and TRBJ1-4; TRBD1 aligns across 9 bases. The ends lost 5 bases at V and 8 bases at J; junction bases unmatched: 9. The CDR3 spans 15 residues. CDR1 and CDR2 from the germline V gene are MNHNY and SVGAGI (reference sequence). Written as DNA, the CDR3 is TGTGCCAGCAGTGATCCGGGACAGGGACGAGAAAAACTGTTTTTT. It is translated as CASSDPGQGREKLFF.